Listed below are T cell receptor beta chains from one sample, sequenced in a study of T-cell reconstitution after alpha-beta-depleted transplantation in children. In TCRdb, the PCR reads were re-called with MiXCR into one record per CDR3 protein. The table includes hundreds of thousands of distinct CDR3 sequences, around 13% detected once. Sequenced material: PBMCs, taken before TCRalphabeta/CD19-depleted stem cell transplant. The receptors originated from a girl aged 2-9 years with congenital amegakaryocytic thrombocytopenia, due to receive a stem cell transplant. Each CDR3 is given with its conserved first and last residue. The D gene is left open where the match is weak. Clone size is given for some rows only: seen once, a few or many times, or a class if the clone is expanded.

clone size,V gene,D gene,J gene,CDR3 DNA,CDR3 protein
few,TRBV5-1,TRBD1,TRBJ2-6,TGCGCCAGCAGCTATCCGGGACAGGGTCATTCTGGGGCCAACGTCCTGACTTTC,CASSYPGQGHSGANVLTF
few,TRBV21-1,NA,TRBJ2-3,TGTGCCAGCAGCAAAGAGGGGGGTACAGATACGCAGTATTTT,CASSKEGGTDTQYF
NA,TRBV7-6,NA,TRBJ2-1,TGTACCAGCAGCCCCTTAAACGACGAGCAGTTCTTC,CTSSPLNDEQFF
few,TRBV5-1,TRBD2,TRBJ2-1,TGCGCCAGCAGCACTCAACTAGCGCCCTACTCCTACAATGAGCAGTTCTTC,CASSTQLAPYSYNEQFF
NA,TRBV15,NA,TRBJ2-5,TGTGCCACCAGCAGAGTGATAGGAGCAGGGACCTTTCAAGAGACCCAGTACTTC,CATSRVIGAGTFQETQYF
NA,TRBV6-2/TRBV6-3,NA,TRBJ2-1,TGTGCCAGCAGTTACGCGGGGAGCTCCTACAATGAGCAGTTCTTC,CASSYAGSSYNEQFF
many,TRBV11-2,NA,TRBJ2-2,TGTGCCTTCGGCTCGTCCGGGGAGCTGTTTTTT,CAFGSSGELFF
NA,TRBV19,NA,TRBJ2-2,TGTGCCAGTCACGATTACGGGCAGGGCAGCACCGGGGAGCTGTTTTTT,CASHDYGQGSTGELFF
NA,TRBV5-1,NA,TRBJ2-1,TGCGCCAGCAGCTTTATCGCGAGCACCGACCCCTACAATGAGCAGTTCTTC,CASSFIASTDPYNEQFF
NA,TRBV20-1,TRBD1,TRBJ2-4,TGCAGTGCTAGGGTGCAGGGGGACATTCAGTACTTC,CSARVQGDIQYF
many,TRBV29-1,TRBD1,TRBJ2-7,TGCAGCGTCCATTCCACCGGGACAGGGATATCCTACGAGCAGTACTTC,CSVHSTGTGISYEQYF
many,TRBV4-2,NA,TRBJ2-5,TGTGCCAGCTCGTCGGTCCGGGCGACCCAGTACTTC,CASSSVRATQYF
NA,TRBV28,TRBD2,TRBJ2-3,TGTGCCAGCAGTGGTCTAGCGGGAGTTTGGGATACGCAGTATTTT,CASSGLAGVWDTQYF
NA,TRBV12-3/TRBV12-4,NA,TRBJ2-7,TGTGCCAGCAGTTCATACCCCTACGAGCAGTACTTC,CASSSYPYEQYF
few,TRBV19,NA,TRBJ2-1,TGTGCCAGTAGTATCCCAACCGAAACCGGAAGAAGGTTTTGGTACAATGAGCAGTTCTTC,CASSIPTETGRRFWYNEQFF
NA,TRBV10-3,TRBD2,TRBJ2-1,TGTGCCATCAGCAGCCCGGGACTAGAGTCCTCCAATGAGCAGTTCTTC,CAISSPGLESSNEQFF
few,TRBV4-1,NA,TRBJ2-4,TGCGCCAGCAGCCAAGGGTTGAACATTCAGTACTTC,CASSQGLNIQYF
NA,TRBV15,NA,TRBJ2-7,TGTGCCACCAGCAGTTCTGGTAACGAGCAGTACTTC,CATSSSGNEQYF
NA,TRBV5-1,NA,TRBJ2-7,TGCGCCAGCAGCCCGTTCGGAGGGCGGGGGCTCTACGAGCAGTACTTC,CASSPFGGRGLYEQYF
few,TRBV20-1,TRBD2,TRBJ2-1,TGCAGTGCTTCACTCCGTCCCCCCAGCGGGGGTGAGCAGTTCTTC,CSASLRPPSGGEQFF
NA,TRBV5-1,TRBD1,TRBJ2-6,TGCGCCAGCAGTACCGACAGGGCTAACCTCTCTGGGGCCAACGTCCTGACTTTC,CASSTDRANLSGANVLTF
many,TRBV4-2,TRBD1,TRBJ1-5,TGTGCCAGCAGCCAAACGACAGGGTATTCTATCAAGCCCCAGCATTTT,CASSQTTGYSIKPQHF
few,TRBV4-2,NA,TRBJ2-7,TGTGCCAGCAGCCAAGAGGTCGGGGAGGTCTACGAGCAGTACTTC,CASSQEVGEVYEQYF
NA,TRBV3-1,NA,TRBJ2-3,TGTGCCAGCAGCCAAGGCCGACTAGAAGGCACAGATACGCAGTATTTT,CASSQGRLEGTDTQYF
few,TRBV7-6,NA,TRBJ1-3,TGTGCCAGCAGCCCAGGGACAAAGAGCTCTGGAAACACCATATATTTT,CASSPGTKSSGNTIYF
few,TRBV7-2,NA,TRBJ2-1,TGTGCCAGCAGCTCCTGGGCCGCCGGAGGGCCGCTCAATGAGCAGTTCTTC,CASSSWAAGGPLNEQFF
NA,TRBV5-5,TRBD2,TRBJ2-7,TGTGCCAGCAGCTCACCGGGACTAGCGGACCGCTCCTACGAGCAGTACTTC,CASSSPGLADRSYEQYF
NA,TRBV20-1,NA,TRBJ2-1,TGCACGGCTGGAAGGGACTACAATGAGCAGTTCTTC,CTAGRDYNEQFF
few,TRBV5-1,NA,TRBJ2-1,TGCGCCAGCAGATCCGGACTGATTGCCTACAATGAGCAGTTCTTC,CASRSGLIAYNEQFF
many,TRBV13,NA,TRBJ2-2,TGTGCCAGCAGCCTCGAACAGGGGAACACCGGGGAGCTGTTTTTT,CASSLEQGNTGELFF
NA,TRBV21-1,NA,TRBJ2-3,TGTGCCAGCAGCCATACGGCCCCAGGGAGGGATACGCAGTATTTT,CASSHTAPGRDTQYF
many,TRBV5-6,TRBD1,TRBJ2-3,TGTGCCAGCAGCCTCACAGGGGTGGGCACAGATACGCAGTATTTT,CASSLTGVGTDTQYF
few,TRBV3-1,NA,TRBJ2-7,TGTGCCAGCAGCCCCATACACGGCGGGTACGAGCAGTACTTC,CASSPIHGGYEQYF
many,TRBV7-9,TRBD1,TRBJ2-5,TGTGCCAGCAGCGAGTTCGGGACAGGGTTTCAAGAGACCCAGTACTTC,CASSEFGTGFQETQYF
NA,TRBV21-1,NA,TRBJ2-1,TGTGCCAGCAGCACCCGACTAGCGGGGGATGAGCAGTTCTTC,CASSTRLAGDEQFF
NA,TRBV3-1,NA,TRBJ1-4,TGTGCCAGCAGCTACAGGGAAGGTAGTGAAAAACTGTTTTTT,CASSYREGSEKLFF